Included here is one TCR beta chain sequence, with context. Its cognate antigen is unknown. This entry is derived from a study of shared clonotypes between healthy human individuals. Background on the study: Per donor, CD8 memory used one plate, CD8 naive used two, CD4 memory used three and CD4 naive used three.

Study-wide results and caveats: When naive CD4 clonotypes were compared across several donors, 4% to 5.5% were shared.

Trimming cost V 1 base and J 1 base, with 10 bases left between them. CDR1 SGHDN and CDR2 FVKESK come from the germline V gene. The CDR3 contains 15 residues. The assay was immunoSEQ multiplex PCR, and TCRdb's table has in-frame clones only and misses some. The repertoire holds 950,000 to 1,100,000 clones, with about 80% as singletons. This chain joins TRBV14 and TRBJ1-2; D gene ambiguous. Sequenced sample: memory CD4+ T cells from PBMCs. The subset denotes: CD45RA-negative fraction. This receptor was taken from a man younger than 35 in good health. Some clones in this sample may be carry-over from other donors' samples. DNA of the CDR3: TGTGCCAGCAGCCAAGCCAGCACGAATAACTATGGCTACACCTTC. Its protein product is CASSQASTNNYGYTF.